This T cell receptor (beta chain) was sequenced for a study of blood T cells in healthy people across ages. Study at large: About one barcoded TCR beta cDNA was captured per two T cells.

The use of a sample-barcoded 5' primer and a J-beta primer mix characterized a second PCR of roughly 7 to 12 cycles. TCRdb ran MiXCR on the 5' RACE reads and lists one entry per CDR3 protein. The sample carries some 1.1 million distinct CDR3 sequences, around two fifths recorded once. The sequenced sample consisted of blood. This receptor was identified in a man aged 18 to 30 in good health.

The CDR3 loop reads CASSFGTPGNTIYF. The DNA for the CDR3 is TGTGCCAGCAGTTTTGGGACGCCTGGAAACACCATATATTTT. The chain recombines TRBV12-3 or TRBV12-4 with TRBJ1-3, with D perhaps matching TRBD1 (5 bases). There are 14 residues in the CDR3. Between the trimmed V and J ends, which lost 3 bases and 2 bases, there was a span of 8 bases.